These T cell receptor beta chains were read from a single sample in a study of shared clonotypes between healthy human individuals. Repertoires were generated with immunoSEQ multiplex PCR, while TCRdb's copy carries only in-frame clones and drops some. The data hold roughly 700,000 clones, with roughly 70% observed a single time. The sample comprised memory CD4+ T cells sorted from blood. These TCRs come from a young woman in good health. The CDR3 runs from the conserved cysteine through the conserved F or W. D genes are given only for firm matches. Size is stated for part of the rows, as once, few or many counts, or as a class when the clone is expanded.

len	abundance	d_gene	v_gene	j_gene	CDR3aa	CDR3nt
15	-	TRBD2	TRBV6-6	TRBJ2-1	CASSYDKLAEYEQFF	TGTGCCAGCAGTTACGATAAACTAGCGGAGTATGAGCAGTTCTTC
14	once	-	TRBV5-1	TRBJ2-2	CASSLGGETGELFF	TGCGCCAGCAGCCTCGGTGGGGAAACCGGGGAGCTGTTTTTT
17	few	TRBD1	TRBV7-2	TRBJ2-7	CASSLPRTGGYSYEQYF	TGTGCCAGCAGCTTACCAAGGACAGGGGGCTATTCCTACGAGCAGTACTTC
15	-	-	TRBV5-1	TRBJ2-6	CASSSGPSGANVLTF	TGCGCCAGCAGCTCCGGTCCATCTGGGGCCAACGTCCTGACTTTC
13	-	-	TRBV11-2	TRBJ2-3	CASSLAKADTQYF	TGTGCCAGCAGCTTAGCTAAGGCAGATACGCAGTATTTT
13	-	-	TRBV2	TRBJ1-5	CASSGWGSQPQHF	TGTGCCAGCAGTGGATGGGGGTCTCAGCCCCAGCATTTT
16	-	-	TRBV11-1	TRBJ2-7	CASSLNTPQDPYEQYF	TGTGCCAGCAGCTTAAATACCCCCCAAGATCCCTACGAGCAGTACTTC
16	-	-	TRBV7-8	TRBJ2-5	CASSLSRGRVLETQYF	TGTGCCAGCAGCTTAAGTCGGGGCAGGGTTCTAGAGACCCAGTACTTC
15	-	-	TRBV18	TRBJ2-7	CASSPRGGTPYEQYF	TGTGCCAGCTCACCACGCGGGGGCACCCCCTACGAGCAGTACTTC
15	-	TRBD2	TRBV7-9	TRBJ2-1	CASSYGTSGSDEQFF	TGTGCCAGCAGCTACGGGACTAGCGGGAGCGATGAGCAGTTCTTC
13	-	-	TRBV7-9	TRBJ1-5	CASSLESDQPQHF	TGTGCCAGCAGCTTAGAGTCCGATCAGCCCCAGCATTTT
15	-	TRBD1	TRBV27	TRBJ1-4	CASSMNRGGNEKLFF	TGTGCCAGCAGTATGAACAGGGGGGGTAATGAAAAACTGTTTTTT
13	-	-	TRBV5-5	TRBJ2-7	CASSWWTDSEQYF	TGTGCCAGCAGCTGGTGGACAGACAGCGAGCAGTACTTC
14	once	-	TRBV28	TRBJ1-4	CASRPGRPNEKLFF	TGTGCCAGCAGGCCGGGACGCCCAAATGAAAAACTGTTTTTT
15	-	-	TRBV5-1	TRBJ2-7	CASSSGAQFRNEQYF	TGCGCCAGCAGCTCTGGGGCCCAGTTTAGAAACGAGCAGTACTTC
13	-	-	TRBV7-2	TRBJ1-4	CASRKPGTEKLFF	TGTGCCAGCAGGAAACCGGGGACCGAAAAACTGTTTTTT